The clone carrying this T cell receptor beta chain was observed at least ten times. Its antigen is as yet unknown. This CDR3 spans 16 amino acids. Per germline, CDR1 SGHTA and CDR2 FQGNSA. V lost 5 bases to trimming and J lost 7 bases, with 20 bases between them. This sample stems from a study of T cell repertoires in cytomegalovirus infection. Overall study context: CMV infection plus the matching HLA type was flagged by public TCR beta signatures.

Study outcomes and limitations: Cumulative public TCR beta family frequency identified CMV carriers with the relevant HLA. Across the ex vivo response, the dominant clonotypes were HLA-C-restricted CMV-specific TCR beta clonotypes.

From the reads, TCRdb called clonotypes with MiXCR, one entry per CDR3 protein. Among under 600,000 distinct CDR3 sequences, approximately 15% were seen once, and the ten largest hold around 25%. This TCR came from a human donor in good health (CMV status not recorded). Some clones in this sample may be carry-over from other donors' samples. The V and J genes are TRBV7-2 and TRBJ1-4; D is unresolved. The sample was CD8+ T cells from PBMCs. The CDR3 region is CASSPDRFPTGEKLFF. Written as DNA, the CDR3 is TGTGCCAGCAGCCCGGACCGATTCCCTACGGGTGAAAAACTGTTTTTT. Full variable domain (rest looked up from reference TRBV7-2 and TRBJ1-4): GAGVSQSPSNKVTEKGKDVELRCDPISGHTALYWYRQSLGQGLEFLIYFQGNSAPDKSGLPSDRFSAERTGGSVSTLTIQRTQQEDSAVYLCASSPDRFPTGEKLFFGSGTQLSVL.